Detailed here is one TCR beta chain. CDR3 size: 15 residues. Trimming removed 4 bases from V and 2 bases from J; junction bases left unmatched: 1. CDR1 PRHDT and CDR2 FYEKMQ come from the germline V gene (reference sequence). Under the authors' procedure: Amplification from reference gene primers served as the basis for estimated nucleated cell counts. Sequencing was performed with immunoSEQ multiplex PCR; in TCRdb, only in-frame clones are kept and a portion is missing. The DNA gave D and trimming, while V, J and clone size come from that table. The data hold roughly 180,000 clones, with roughly 82% observed a single time. The sample originates from a study of blood T cell repertoires in COVID-19. The wider study: Nucleic acid was either cDNA or gDNA, and it came from T cells, B-cell-depleted T cells, or PBMCs.

Cohort placement rested on clinical history that participants reported themselves. This TCR was recovered from a man aged 50-59 years who had recovered from COVID-19. The rearrangement joins TRBV13 to TRBJ2-3; TRBD1 matches at 12 bases. The sequencing sample was made of PBMCs or T cells enriched from blood (not recorded which). The CDR3, as DNA: TGTGCCAGCAGCTGGGGACAGGGGGCCACAGATACGCAGTATTTT. It yields the protein CASSWGQGATDTQYF. The whole variable domain, filled in from reference TRBV13 and TRBJ2-3, reads AAGVIQSPRHLIKEKRETATLKCYPIPRHDTVYWYQQGPGQDPQFLISFYEKMQSDKGSIPDRFSAQQFSDYHSELNMSSLELGDSALYFCASSWGQGATDTQYFGPGTRLTVL.